A single sample is the source of the 7 T cell receptor beta chains below, sequenced in a study of OX40 agonist ivuxolimab in advanced cancers. The assay was immunoSEQ multiplex PCR, and TCRdb's table has in-frame clones only and misses some. The data show tens of thousands of clones, with roughly 80% seen just once and around 6.6% held by the top ten. This sample comprised CD4+ or CD8+ T cells sorted from blood, obtained in a trial of the OX40 agonist ivuxolimab. These TCRs come from an adult with an advanced solid tumor such as melanoma, head and neck, liver or kidney cancer.

The rearrangement uses TRBV28 and TRBJ1-4; no definite D call. Trimming cost V 3 bases and J 1 base, with 6 bases left between them. Germline loops: CDR1 MDHEN, CDR2 SYDVKM. The CDR3 has 14 amino acids. As DNA, the CDR3 is TGTGCCAGCAGTTTCCAAGGAACTAATGAAAAACTGTTTTTT. This translates into CASSFQGTNEKLFF. The complete variable domain, with remaining parts taken from reference TRBV28 and TRBJ1-4, reads DVKVTQSSRYLVKRTGEKVFLECVQDMDHENMFWYRQDPGLGLRLIYFSYDVKMKEKGDIPEGYSVSREKKERFSLILESASTNQTSMYLCASSFQGTNEKLFFGSGTQLSVL.

This clone was seen once. The chain uses TRBV11-2 and TRBJ2-1, with 11 bases identical to TRBD2. The V gene end was trimmed by 5 bases and the J gene end by 4 bases; junction bases not matched to a gene: 13. CDR1 is SGHAT, CDR2 FQNNGV, per germline. The length of the CDR3 is 18 residues. CDR3: CASSQGGLAEPSYNEQFF. The DNA of the CDR3 is TGTGCCAGCAGCCAAGGGGGACTAGCGGAACCATCGTACAATGAGCAGTTCTTC.

A remark on this clone: A junction boundary mismatches the germline segment, possibly from a read error. This rearrangement joins TRBV7-7 to TRBJ2-3; a possible D gene is TRBD2 (7 bases). Germline V gives CDR1 SSHAT, CDR2 FNYEAQ (reference sequence). The CDR3 has 15 amino acids. The CDR3 nucleotides read TGTGCTAGCAGACCTAGAGGGGGGGGGATGGATACGCAGTATTTT. Amino acids: CASRPRGGGMDTQYF.

This clone showed up many times. This chain links TRBV28 with TRBJ1-5; tentatively, D is TRBD1 (6 bases). Germline assignment: CDR1 MDHEN and CDR2 SYDVKM. Trimming took 7 bases from V and 5 from J, leaving 12 bases between them. CDR3 size: 13 residues. The chain's CDR3 is CASKEGGYQPQHF. The CDR3 region has the DNA TGTGCCAGCAAGGAGGGGGGATATCAGCCCCAGCATTTT.

The chain has TRBV19 and TRBJ2-2; TRBD2 is a possible D gene (6 bases). The CDR3 has 17 residues. Germline V gives CDR1 LNHDA, CDR2 SQIVND (reference sequence). Trimming shortened V by 6 bases and J by 2 bases, and 19 bases separated the two germline ends. CDR3 region: CASSGPRRGANTGELFF. As DNA, the CDR3 is TGTGCCAGTAGCGGTCCCAGGCGGGGCGCAAACACCGGGGAGCTGTTTTTT.

The V and J genes are TRBV7-2 and TRBJ2-4, with 7 bases fitting TRBD1. V shed 1 base and J 0 bases; nucleotides not matched to a gene: 6. The CDR3 has 17 residues. Germline loops: CDR1 SGHTA, CDR2 FQGNSA. CDR3 coding DNA: TGTGCCAGCAGCTTAGGGTGGGGACAGCTAGCCAAAAACATTCAGTACTTC. Encoded protein: CASSLGWGQLAKNIQYF.

The chain couples TRBV2 to TRBJ1-2; TRBD1 matches at 7 bases. This CDR3 comprises 13 residues. Germline V gene lookup returns CDR1 SNHLY and CDR2 FYNNEI. V dropped 4 bases and J dropped 8; count of bases not matched to a gene: 7. In DNA, the CDR3 is TGTGCCAGCAGTGTAACAGGGGTAAGCGGCTACACCTTC. As protein: CASSVTGVSGYTF. Full variable domain (rest looked up from reference TRBV2 and TRBJ1-2): EPEVTQTPSHQVTQMGQEVILRCVPISNHLYFYWYRQILGQKVEFLVSFYNNEISEKSEIFDDQFSVERPDGSNFTLKIRSTKLEDSAMYFCASSVTGVSGYTFGSGTRLTVV.